A selection of T cell receptor beta chains follows, all from one sample in a study of monozygotic twins with inflammatory bowel disease. TCRdb reanalyzed the 5' RACE reads, giving one entry per CDR3 protein sequence and no DNA. The sample table sets out around 230,000 distinct CDR3 sequences. The sample consisted of blood. These receptors were collected from a human donor with ulcerative colitis or Crohn's disease, or a healthy co-twin of an affected twin (not recorded which). Both conserved end residues are part of each CDR3.

CDR3 | V | length | J
CASKAGHGPYNEQFF | TRBV6-4 | 15 | TRBJ2-1
CASEGGGSSETQYF | TRBV5-1 | 14 | TRBJ2-5
CASSFAPQGSNYGYTF | TRBV7-2 | 16 | TRBJ1-2
CASSPGPKYEQYF | TRBV7-2 | 13 | TRBJ2-7
CASSFGQGKSRTQYF | TRBV6-5 | 15 | TRBJ2-5
CASSQGGRGYTF | TRBV6-5 | 12 | TRBJ1-2
CASSLGTGPYEQYF | TRBV5-1 | 14 | TRBJ2-7
CASSNRGRGTTEAFF | TRBV27 | 15 | TRBJ1-1
CASSHTGGASDDEAFF | TRBV6-1 | 16 | TRBJ1-1
CASSSGSENTIYF | TRBV6-5 | 13 | TRBJ1-3
CASSSGTGIFGYTF | TRBV6-5 | 14 | TRBJ1-2
CSAAVGNYGYTF | TRBV20-1 | 12 | TRBJ1-2
CASSYLIEETQYF | TRBV6-5 | 13 | TRBJ2-5
CASSLVAQIYGRSSDKNIQYF | TRBV11-2 | 21 | TRBJ2-4
CASSSQGASYEQYF | TRBV5-1 | 14 | TRBJ2-7
CASSLTGFGNTIYF | TRBV27 | 14 | TRBJ1-3
CASSEGPGTGELFF | TRBV6-1 | 14 | TRBJ2-2
CSVVGQGDGEQFF | TRBV29-1 | 13 | TRBJ2-1